Given below is one T cell receptor beta chain in context. This entry is derived from a study of HIV-infected patients and healthy controls. TCRdb itself ran the 5' RACE reads through MiXCR, one entry per CDR3 protein. The sample holds under 70,000 distinct CDR3 sequences, around 21% seen once. Germline lookup yields CDR1 SEHNR and CDR2 FQNEAQ (reference sequence). The V and J ends lost 4 bases and 2 bases respectively, with 8 bases between them. There are 13 residues in the CDR3. Sample: CD4+ T cells from blood. The source is a human donor in good health. The chain joins TRBV7-9 to TRBJ1-2; D gene uncertain. The CDR3 sequence: CASSSTDNYGYTF. In DNA form, the CDR3 reads TGTGCCAGCAGCTCCACAGACAACTATGGCTACACCTTC. Drawing the rest from reference TRBV7-9 and TRBJ1-2, the complete variable domain is DTGVSQNPRHKITKRGQNVTFRCDPISEHNRLYWYRQTLGQGPEFLTYFQNEAQLEKSRLLSDRFSAERPKGSFSTLEIQRTEQGDSAMYLCASSSTDNYGYTFGSGTRLTVV.